The clone carrying this TCR beta chain was detected only a few times. The sample originates from a study of T cells in Graves' hyperthyroidism and ophthalmopathy. The PBMCs were sourced from fresh peripheral blood (approximately 9.6 ml). Trimming removed 0 bases at V and 9 bases at J, with 12 bases between. In germline, CDR1 is SGHVT, CDR2 SQSDAQ. The CDR3 runs 15 residues. The investigators amplified TCR beta CDR3 regions from RNA transcripts. The HTBI primer set served for first-round RT-PCR of the TCR CDR3. Via MiXCR, TCRdb re-called the multiplex PCR reads, giving one row per CDR3 protein. The sample has about 710,000 distinct CDR3 sequences, around 17% seen once.

The clonotype originates from a man aged 18 to 30 with Graves' hyperthyroidism. Input material: blood. The rearrangement joins TRBV7-4 to TRBJ1-6, with unresolved D. The CDR3 region is CASSLAGKEGSPLHF. The CDR3 DNA is TGTGCCAGCAGCTTAGCCGGGAAGGAAGGTTCACCCCTCCACTTT.